This entry lists 9 T cell receptor beta chains sequenced from one sample in a study of CDR3 diversity in severe acne. A single record per CDR3 protein comes from TCRdb applying MiXCR to the PCR reads. The profile shows some 84,000 distinct CDR3 sequences, approximately 52% of them singletons. The sequencing sample was made of blood. Receptors were obtained from a male donor in good health, serving as a control.

The chain is built from TRBV25-1 and TRBJ2-5, with 9 nucleotides matching TRBD2. Germline values: CDR1 MGHDK, CDR2 SYGVNS. V was pared by 0 bases and J by 1 base, with 3 bases of the junction left unmatched. The CDR3 spans 16 residues. CDR3 loop: CASSEYETSGQETQYF. In DNA form, the CDR3 reads TGTGCCAGCAGTGAATATGAGACTAGCGGCCAAGAGACCCAGTACTTC.

Many counts were recorded for this clonotype. This chain uses TRBV24-1 with TRBJ1-5, with D unclear. Trimming took 0 bases from V and 9 from J, leaving 11 bases between them. The CDR3 has 14 residues. The V gene's germline CDR1 is KGHDR and CDR2 SFDVKD. Here the CDR3 reads CATSDLAESGPQHF. The CDR3 DNA reads as TGTGCCACCAGTGATTTGGCAGAATCAGGGCCCCAGCATTTT.

This clonotype has a count of ten or more. This chain connects TRBV6-2 or TRBV6-3 to TRBJ1-1; D is ambiguous. The CDR3 has 13 residues. V was trimmed by 8 bases and J by 2 bases, leaving 12 bases between them. CDR1 is MNHEY, CDR2 SVGEGT, per germline. The CDR3 protein is CASVPGPNTEAFF. For the CDR3, the DNA is TGTGCCAGCGTTCCAGGCCCCAACACTGAAGCTTTCTTT.

A note on this clonotype: A much larger clone differs from this one at a single base, so this may be a read error. The chain uses TRBV19 and TRBJ1-1, with a possible D match to TRBD1 (5 bases). The CDR3 runs to 14 residues. CDR1 is LNHDA and CDR2 is SQIVND in the germline V gene (reference sequence). The CDR3 DNA sequence: TGTACCAGTAGTGTCAATTGGGGGATCGCTGAAGCTTTCTTT. This encodes CTSSVNWGIAEAFF.

This clonotype ranks as medium-sized. The rearrangement links TRBV7-9 to TRBJ1-1, with D tentatively TRBD1 (6 bases). The CDR3 covers 14 residues. Trimming took 7 bases from V and 1 from J, leaving 13 bases between them. The germline V gene encodes CDR1 SEHNR and CDR2 FQNEAQ (reference sequence). In DNA form, the CDR3 reads TGTGCCAGCACGGCCGGGACATGGAACACTGAAGCTTTCTTT. Amino acid sequence: CASTAGTWNTEAFF.

This chain links TRBV27 with TRBJ1-2, with D unresolved. This CDR3 comprises 17 residues. Germline CDR1 and CDR2: MNHEY and SMNVEV (reference sequence). The V and J ends lost 1 base and 0 bases respectively, with 15 bases between them. This CDR3 reads CASSLLSPGVANYGYTF. In DNA form, the CDR3 reads TGTGCCAGCAGTTTATTGAGCCCTGGGGTTGCTAACTATGGCTACACCTTC.

This chain links TRBV20-1 with TRBJ2-5; no clear D gene. Germline loops: CDR1 DFQATT, CDR2 SNEGSKA (reference sequence). The CDR3 is 11 residues long. V was clipped by 3 bases and J by 1 base, with 3 bases between them. The CDR3 reads CSASLQETQYF. The DNA for the CDR3 is TGCAGTGCTAGCCTCCAAGAGACCCAGTACTTC.

This clonotype has a count of ten or more. J is TRBJ2-7 and V is TRBV29-1; D is possibly TRBD2 (5 bases). Germline V gene lookup returns CDR1 SQVTM and CDR2 ANQGSEA. The CDR3 covers 12 residues. Trimming removed 5 bases from V and 1 base from J, with 9 bases in between. Here the CDR3 reads CSVRSGSYEQYF. The DNA for the CDR3 is TGCAGCGTTCGAAGCGGATCCTACGAGCAGTACTTC.

This clonotype was counted many times. The chain has TRBV5-1 and TRBJ2-1; 11 bases map to TRBD1. CDR1 is SGHRS, CDR2 YFSETQ, per germline. The V gene end was trimmed by 0 bases and the J gene end by 3 bases; junction bases not matched to a gene: 2. The CDR3 runs to 16 residues. CDR3 loop: CASSLAGTGGYNEQFF. Here the CDR3 DNA reads TGCGCCAGCAGCTTGGCCGGGACAGGGGGCTACAATGAGCAGTTCTTC.